This TCR beta chain was recovered during a study of cytomegalovirus exposure and HLA in healthy donors. Sequencing was performed with immunoSEQ multiplex PCR; in TCRdb, only in-frame clones are kept and a portion is missing. The sample gives about 49,000 clones, roughly 92% of which show up once; roughly 1.4% is in the top ten. The ends lost 4 bases at V and 7 bases at J; junction bases unmatched: 9. Germline CDR1 SGHTA, CDR2 FQGTGA. The CDR3 covers 15 residues. Source material: PBMCs. The rearrangement links TRBV7-3 to TRBJ2-3, with 9 bases identical to TRBD2. The sequence derives from a man aged 18 to 29 in good health and CMV-seronegative. The chain's CDR3 is CASSSSGTGRYTQYF. The CDR3, as DNA: TGTGCCAGCAGCTCTAGCGGGACCGGGCGGTATACGCAGTATTTT.